This T cell receptor beta chain was profiled in a study of CD8 T cells in Susac syndrome. Germline loops: CDR1 SEHNR, CDR2 FQNEAQ (reference sequence). The CDR3 runs 15 residues. Trimming removed 1 base at V and 0 bases at J, with 7 bases between. Random-hexamer reverse transcription was applied to roughly 0.45 to 1 ug RNA. TCRdb passed the immunoSEQ multiplex PCR reads through MiXCR, listing each CDR3 protein once. The sample lists about 160,000 distinct CDR3 sequences; around 93% were seen once. The chain couples TRBV7-9 to TRBJ1-5; D call uncertain. The material sequenced was CD4+ T cells from PBMCs. This TCR derives from a human donor in good health. CDR3 DNA sequence: TGTGCCAGCAGCTTAGGACAATATAGCAATCAGCCCCAGCATTTT. Translation: CASSLGQYSNQPQHF.